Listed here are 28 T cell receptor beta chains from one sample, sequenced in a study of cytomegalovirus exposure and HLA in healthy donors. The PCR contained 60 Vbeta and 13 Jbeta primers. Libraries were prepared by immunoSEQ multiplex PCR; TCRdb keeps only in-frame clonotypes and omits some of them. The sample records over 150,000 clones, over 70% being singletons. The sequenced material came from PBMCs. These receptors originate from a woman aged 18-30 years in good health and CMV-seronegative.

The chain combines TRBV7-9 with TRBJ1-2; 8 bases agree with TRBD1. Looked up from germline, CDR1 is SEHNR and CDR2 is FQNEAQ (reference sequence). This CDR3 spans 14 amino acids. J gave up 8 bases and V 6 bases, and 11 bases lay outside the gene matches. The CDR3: CASRAMTGAGGYTF. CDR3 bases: TGTGCCAGCAGGGCTATGACAGGGGCGGGCGGCTACACCTTC.

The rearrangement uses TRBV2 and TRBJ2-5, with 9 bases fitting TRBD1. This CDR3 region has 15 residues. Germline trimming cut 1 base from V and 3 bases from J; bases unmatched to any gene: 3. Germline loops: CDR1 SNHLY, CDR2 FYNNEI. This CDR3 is CASSEEDRGKETQYF. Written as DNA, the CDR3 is TGTGCCAGCAGTGAAGAAGACAGGGGGAAAGAGACCCAGTACTTC.

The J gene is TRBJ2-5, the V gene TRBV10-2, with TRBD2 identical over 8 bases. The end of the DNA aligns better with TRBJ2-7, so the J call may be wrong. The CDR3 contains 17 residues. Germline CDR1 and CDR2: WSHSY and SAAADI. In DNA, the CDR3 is TGCGCCAGCAGTGGTAAAGGTCGGGAGGGGAAATTTGACGAGCAGTACTTC. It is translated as CASSGKGREGKFDEQYF.

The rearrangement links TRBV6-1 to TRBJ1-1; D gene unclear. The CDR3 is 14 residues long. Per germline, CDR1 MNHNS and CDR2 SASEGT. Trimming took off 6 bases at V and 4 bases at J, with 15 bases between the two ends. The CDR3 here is CASRARPEVTEAFF. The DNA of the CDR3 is TGTGCCAGCAGAGCCCGACCGGAGGTCACTGAAGCTTTCTTT.

The DNA of the CDR3 is TGTGCCAGCAGCCCCATTGGAGCCTCCTACGAGCAGTACTTC. Translated: CASSPIGASYEQYF. V and J are TRBV7-9 and TRBJ2-7; D unresolved. V was pared by 5 bases and J by 0 bases, with 11 bases between. This CDR3 has 14 residues. The germline gives CDR1 SEHNR, CDR2 FQNEAQ (reference sequence).

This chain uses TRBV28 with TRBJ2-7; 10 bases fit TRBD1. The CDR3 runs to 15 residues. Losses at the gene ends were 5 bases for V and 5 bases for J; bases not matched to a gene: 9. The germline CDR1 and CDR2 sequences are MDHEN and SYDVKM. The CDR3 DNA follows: TGTGCCAGCAGTGAGCCGGGACAGGGGTCTCACGAGCAGTACTTC. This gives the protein CASSEPGQGSHEQYF.

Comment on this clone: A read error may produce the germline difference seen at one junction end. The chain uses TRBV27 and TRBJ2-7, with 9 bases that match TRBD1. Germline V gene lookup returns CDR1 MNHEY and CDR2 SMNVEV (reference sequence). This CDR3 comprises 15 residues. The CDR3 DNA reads TGTGCCAGCAGTTGGGCCGGGACAGGGTCCTCCGAGCAGTACTTC. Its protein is CASSWAGTGSSEQYF.

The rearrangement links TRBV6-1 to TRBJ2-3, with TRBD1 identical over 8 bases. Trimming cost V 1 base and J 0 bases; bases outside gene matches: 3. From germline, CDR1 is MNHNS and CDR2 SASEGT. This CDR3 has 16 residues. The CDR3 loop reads CASSEDRGRSTDTQYF. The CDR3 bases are TGTGCCAGCAGTGAAGACAGGGGGAGAAGCACAGATACGCAGTATTTT.

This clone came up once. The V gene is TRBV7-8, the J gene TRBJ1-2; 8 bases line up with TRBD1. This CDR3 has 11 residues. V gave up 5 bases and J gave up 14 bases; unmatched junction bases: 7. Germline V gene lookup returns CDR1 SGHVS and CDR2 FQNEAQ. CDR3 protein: CASSPGQEVTF. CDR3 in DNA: TGTGCCAGCAGCCCGGGACAGGAGGTAACCTTC.

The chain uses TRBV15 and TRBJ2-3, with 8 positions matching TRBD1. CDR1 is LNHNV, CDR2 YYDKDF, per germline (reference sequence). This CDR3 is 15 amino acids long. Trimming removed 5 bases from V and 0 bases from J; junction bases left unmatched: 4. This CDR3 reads CATSGTGKSTDTQYF. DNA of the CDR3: TGTGCCACCAGCGGGACAGGAAAAAGCACAGATACGCAGTATTTT.

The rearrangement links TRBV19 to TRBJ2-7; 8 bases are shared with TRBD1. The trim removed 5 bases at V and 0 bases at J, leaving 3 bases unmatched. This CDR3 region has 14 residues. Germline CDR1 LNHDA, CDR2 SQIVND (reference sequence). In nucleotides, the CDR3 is TGTGCCAGTAGTCGGGACAGGACCTCCTACGAGCAGTACTTC. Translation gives CASSRDRTSYEQYF.

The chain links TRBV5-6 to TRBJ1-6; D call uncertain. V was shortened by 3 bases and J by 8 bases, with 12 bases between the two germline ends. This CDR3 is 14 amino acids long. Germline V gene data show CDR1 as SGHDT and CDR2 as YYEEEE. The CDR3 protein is CASSSQNNYSPLHF. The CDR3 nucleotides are TGTGCCAGCAGCTCGCAAAACAATTATTCACCCCTCCACTTT.

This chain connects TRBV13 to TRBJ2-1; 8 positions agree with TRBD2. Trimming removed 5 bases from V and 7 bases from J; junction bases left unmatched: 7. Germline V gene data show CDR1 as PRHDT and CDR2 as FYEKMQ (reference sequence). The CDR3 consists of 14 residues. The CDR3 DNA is TGTGCCAGCAGCCCCGGGACTAGGAGGAATGAGCAGTTCTTC. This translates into CASSPGTRRNEQFF.

In DNA form, the CDR3 reads TGTGCCAGCAGCTTTGAGGGAGACACTGAAGCTTTCTTT. This translates into CASSFEGDTEAFF. The chain combines TRBV5-6 with TRBJ1-1; D ambiguous. The CDR3 has 13 amino acids. V lost 2 bases to trimming and J lost 3 bases, with 8 bases between them. CDR1 is SGHDT, CDR2 YYEEEE, per germline.

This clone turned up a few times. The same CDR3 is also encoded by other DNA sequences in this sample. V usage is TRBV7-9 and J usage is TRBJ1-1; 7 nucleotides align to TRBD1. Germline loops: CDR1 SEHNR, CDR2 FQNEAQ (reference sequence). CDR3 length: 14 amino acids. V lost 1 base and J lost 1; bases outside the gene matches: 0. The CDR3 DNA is TGTGCCAGCAGCTTAGGACAGGGGAACACTGAAGCTTTCTTT. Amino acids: CASSLGQGNTEAFF. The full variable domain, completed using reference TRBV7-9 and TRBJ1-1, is DTGVSQNPRHKITKRGQNVTFRCDPISEHNRLYWYRQTLGQGPEFLTYFQNEAQLEKSRLLSDRFSAERPKGSFSTLEIQRTEQGDSAMYLCASSLGQGNTEAFFGQGTRLTVV.

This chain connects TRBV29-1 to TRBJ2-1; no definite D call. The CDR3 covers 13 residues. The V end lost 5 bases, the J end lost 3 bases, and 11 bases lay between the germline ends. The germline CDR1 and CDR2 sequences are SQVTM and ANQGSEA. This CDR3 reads CSVILEDYNEQFF. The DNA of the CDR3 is TGCAGCGTTATATTAGAAGACTACAATGAGCAGTTCTTC.

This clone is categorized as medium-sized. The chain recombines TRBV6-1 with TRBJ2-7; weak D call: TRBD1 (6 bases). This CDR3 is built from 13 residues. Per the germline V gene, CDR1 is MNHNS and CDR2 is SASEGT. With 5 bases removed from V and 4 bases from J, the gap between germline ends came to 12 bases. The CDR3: CASSPGHLYEQYF. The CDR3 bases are TGTGCCAGCAGTCCGGGACACCTATACGAGCAGTACTTC.

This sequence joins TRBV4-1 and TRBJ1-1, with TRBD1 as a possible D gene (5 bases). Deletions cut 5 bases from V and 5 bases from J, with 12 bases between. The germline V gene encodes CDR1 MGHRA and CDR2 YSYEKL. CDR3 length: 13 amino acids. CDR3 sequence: CASSAGDQTEAFF. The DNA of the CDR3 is TGCGCCAGCAGCGCGGGGGATCAAACTGAAGCTTTCTTT.

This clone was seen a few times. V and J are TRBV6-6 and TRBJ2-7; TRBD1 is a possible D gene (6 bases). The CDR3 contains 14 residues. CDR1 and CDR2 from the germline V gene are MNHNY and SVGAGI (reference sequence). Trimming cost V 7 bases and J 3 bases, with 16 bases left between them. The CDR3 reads CASNQAGRGYEQYF. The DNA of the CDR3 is TGTGCCAGCAACCAAGCCGGCAGGGGCTACGAGCAGTACTTC.

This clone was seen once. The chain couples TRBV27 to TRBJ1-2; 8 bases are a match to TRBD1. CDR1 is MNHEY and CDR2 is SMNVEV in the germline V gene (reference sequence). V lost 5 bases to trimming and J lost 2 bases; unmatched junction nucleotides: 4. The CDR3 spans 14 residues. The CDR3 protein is CASSPSGGNYGYTF. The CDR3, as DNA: TGTGCCAGCAGTCCGTCAGGGGGCAACTATGGCTACACCTTC.

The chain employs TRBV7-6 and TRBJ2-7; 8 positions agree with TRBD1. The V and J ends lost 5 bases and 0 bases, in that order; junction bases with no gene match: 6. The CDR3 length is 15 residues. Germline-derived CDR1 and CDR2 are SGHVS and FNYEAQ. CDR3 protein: CASSQGAGISYEQYF. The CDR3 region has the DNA TGTGCCAGCAGCCAGGGGGCGGGGATCTCCTACGAGCAGTACTTC.

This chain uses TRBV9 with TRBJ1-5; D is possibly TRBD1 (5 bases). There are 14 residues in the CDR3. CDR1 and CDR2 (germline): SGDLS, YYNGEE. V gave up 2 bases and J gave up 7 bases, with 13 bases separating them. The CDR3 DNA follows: TGTGCCAGCAGCGTGCAGGGTCTCGGGCAGCCCCAGCATTTT. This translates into CASSVQGLGQPQHF.

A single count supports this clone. This CDR3 is CARETGTGNTGELFF. CDR3 nucleotides: TGTGCCAGGGAAACCGGGACAGGGAACACCGGGGAGCTGTTTTTT. The genes are TRBV7-2 and TRBJ2-2, with 8 bases that match TRBD1. Germline CDR1 and CDR2: SGHTA and FQGNSA. This CDR3 contains 15 residues. V was clipped by 9 bases and J by 1 base; unmatched bases: 7.

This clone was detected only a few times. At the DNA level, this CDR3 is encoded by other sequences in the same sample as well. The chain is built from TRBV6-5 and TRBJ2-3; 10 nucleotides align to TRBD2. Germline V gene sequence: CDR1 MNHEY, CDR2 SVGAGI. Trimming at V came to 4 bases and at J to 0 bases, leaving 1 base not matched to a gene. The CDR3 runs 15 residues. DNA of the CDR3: TGTGCCAGCAGTTTGACTAGCGGGAGCACAGATACGCAGTATTTT. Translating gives CASSLTSGSTDTQYF.

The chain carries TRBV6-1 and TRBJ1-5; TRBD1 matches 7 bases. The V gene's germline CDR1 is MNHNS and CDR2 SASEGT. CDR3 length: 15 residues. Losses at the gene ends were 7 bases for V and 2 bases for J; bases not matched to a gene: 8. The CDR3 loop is CASKTGNGGNQPQHF. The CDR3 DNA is TGTGCCAGCAAGACAGGGAACGGGGGCAATCAGCCCCAGCATTTT.

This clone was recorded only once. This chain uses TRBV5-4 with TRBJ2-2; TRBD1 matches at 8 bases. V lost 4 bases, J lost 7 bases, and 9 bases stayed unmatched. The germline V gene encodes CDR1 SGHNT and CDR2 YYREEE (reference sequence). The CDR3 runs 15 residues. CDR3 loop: CASSRKTGQGGELFF. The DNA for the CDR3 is TGTGCCAGCAGCCGAAAAACAGGACAGGGCGGGGAGCTGTTTTTT.

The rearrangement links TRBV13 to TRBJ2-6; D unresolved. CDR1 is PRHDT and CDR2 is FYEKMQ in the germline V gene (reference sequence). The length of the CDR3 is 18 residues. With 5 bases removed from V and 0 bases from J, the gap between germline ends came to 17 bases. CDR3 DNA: TGTGCCAGCAGCAGACGATGGGCAGATGGCTCTGGGGCCAACGTCCTGACTTTC. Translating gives CASSRRWADGSGANVLTF.

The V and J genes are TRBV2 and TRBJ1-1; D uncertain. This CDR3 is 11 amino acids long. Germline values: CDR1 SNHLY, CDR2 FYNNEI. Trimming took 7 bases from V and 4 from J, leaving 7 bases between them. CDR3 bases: TGTGCCAGCACCCGTAGCACTGAAGCTTTCTTT. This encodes CASTRSTEAFF. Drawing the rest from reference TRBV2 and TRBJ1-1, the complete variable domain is EPEVTQTPSHQVTQMGQEVILRCVPISNHLYFYWYRQILGQKVEFLVSFYNNEISEKSEIFDDQFSVERPDGSNFTLKIRSTKLEDSAMYFCASTRSTEAFFGQGTRLTVV.